The following is a T cell receptor beta chain sequence with its context. Original methodology: Amplification of reference gene primers was used by the study to estimate nucleated cell counts. Profiled with immunoSEQ multiplex PCR; TCRdb holds only in-frame clones, not every one. The D gene and trimming were derived from the DNA, and the V and J assignments and clone size from that table. The table lists some 210,000 clones, approximately 80% of them singletons. In germline, CDR1 is SGHNT, CDR2 YYREEE (reference sequence). With V trimmed by 4 bases and J by 3 bases, 5 bases remained unmatched. CDR3 size: 15 residues. Study members were between 18 and 89 years old and lived in 24 US regions. Cohort allocation depended upon clinical history that participants reported. These data come from a study of blood T cell repertoires in COVID-19. As for the study in general: Acute-phase and convalescent COVID-19 samples originated in the United States, Italy and Spain.

V gene TRBV5-4 combines with J gene TRBJ2-3; 10 bases fit TRBD2. This TCR was sampled from a man aged 25 to 40 with acute COVID-19. The sequencing input was PBMCs or T cells enriched from blood (not recorded which). CDR3 amino acids: CASSHSGGSTDTQYF. The CDR3 nucleotides are TGTGCCAGCAGCCATAGCGGGGGGTCTACAGATACGCAGTATTTT. Full variable domain (remainder filled in from reference TRBV5-4 and TRBJ2-3): ETGVTQSPTHLIKTRGQQVTLRCSSQSGHNTVSWYQQALGQGPQFIFQYYREEENGRGNFPPRFSGLQFPNYSSELNVNALELDDSALYLCASSHSGGSTDTQYFGPGTRLTVL.